The 15 T cell receptor beta chains below come from one sample, sequenced in a study of shared clonotypes between healthy human individuals (dated by TCRdb to 2019 to 2021). Libraries were prepared through the immunoSEQ multiplex PCR assay. This is the immuneACCESS table as TCRdb keeps it, with only in-frame sequences that have V and J called. A part of the clones is gone; compared with another copy, unresolved V genes explain less than half, and the rest is unexplained. This sample is represented by approximately 2.5 million clones; more than 85% of them were singletons. The ten top clones hold around 0.4% of the sample. Sequenced input: naive CD4+ T cells from PBMCs. The cell subset or site label of this sample denotes: CD45RA+ positively selected. Source of these receptors: a man aged 18 to 35 in good health. Some clones in this sample may be carry-over from other donors' samples.

The chain uses TRBV6-6 and TRBJ2-5; the D gene is possibly TRBD2 (5 bases). Germline V gene sequence: CDR1 MNHNY, CDR2 SVGAGI (reference sequence). Between the trimmed V and J ends, which lost 8 bases and 5 bases, there was a span of 12 bases. The CDR3 covers 12 residues. The DNA for the CDR3 is TGTGCCAGCCGGCGAGGGCCGGAGACCCAGTACTTC. It encodes CASRRGPETQYF.

J is TRBJ2-2 and V is TRBV7-8; 7 positions match TRBD2. Per the germline V gene, CDR1 is SGHVS and CDR2 is FQNEAQ. With V trimmed by 7 bases and J by 5 bases, 10 bases remained unmatched. The CDR3 contains 15 residues. CDR3 sequence: CASKGWRELTGELFF. In nucleotides, the CDR3 is TGTGCCAGCAAGGGGTGGCGGGAGTTAACCGGGGAGCTGTTTTTT.

The chain combines TRBV28 with TRBJ2-1, with D hard to call. Germline V gene data show CDR1 as MDHEN and CDR2 as SYDVKM. The CDR3 spans 10 residues. V lost 9 bases and J 12 bases, leaving 12 bases between the germline ends. The CDR3 is CARLFEWQFF. The CDR3 nucleotides read TGTGCCAGGCTTTTTGAGTGGCAGTTCTTC.

The V and J genes are TRBV28 and TRBJ2-2, with TRBD1 identical over 10 bases. The germline gives CDR1 MDHEN, CDR2 SYDVKM. J lost 7 bases, V lost 6 bases, and 8 bases had no gene match. The CDR3 extends over 15 amino acids. CDR3: CASSRGQGVGGELFF. Here the CDR3 DNA reads TGTGCCAGCAGCCGTGGACAGGGGGTGGGCGGGGAGCTGTTTTTT.

V and J are TRBV4-1 and TRBJ1-1; 9 positions match TRBD1. Germline CDR1 is MGHRA and CDR2 is YSYEKL. After removal of 4 bases from V and 5 bases from J, the junction contained 11 bases not matched to a gene. The length of the CDR3 is 16 residues. The chain's CDR3 is CASSRMPGQGYTEAFF. The DNA for the CDR3 is TGCGCCAGCAGCCGCATGCCGGGACAGGGATATACTGAAGCTTTCTTT.

The V and J genes are TRBV7-2 and TRBJ1-2; no clear D. The CDR3 spans 13 residues. Trimming took off 5 bases at V and 1 base at J, with 8 bases between the two ends. Germline CDR1 SGHTA, CDR2 FQGNSA. The CDR3, as DNA: TGTGCCAGCAGCCAGAACCTTAACTATGGCTACACCTTC. It specifies CASSQNLNYGYTF.

This chain uses TRBV6-5 with TRBJ2-1, with 8 bases aligning to TRBD1. CDR1 is MNHEY, CDR2 SVGAGI, per germline. The CDR3 has 14 residues. Trimming at V came to 8 bases and at J to 6 bases, leaving 9 bases not matched to a gene. CDR3: CASAWTGSVNEQFF. For the CDR3, the DNA is TGTGCCAGCGCGTGGACAGGGTCGGTCAATGAGCAGTTCTTC.

V and J are TRBV7-9 and TRBJ1-1; D perhaps matches TRBD1 (5 bases). V gave up 5 bases and J gave up 1 base, with 17 bases separating them. Germline values: CDR1 SEHNR, CDR2 FQNEAQ (reference sequence). This CDR3 has 16 amino acids. Here the CDR3 reads CASSPRGARGNTEAFF. In nucleotides, the CDR3 is TGTGCCAGCAGCCCGAGAGGGGCGAGGGGGAACACTGAAGCTTTCTTT.

The V gene is TRBV5-1, the J gene TRBJ2-1, with 7 bases identical to TRBD2. This CDR3 contains 17 residues. V dropped 2 bases and J dropped 3; count of bases not matched to a gene: 11. Germline CDR1 reads SGHRS; CDR2 reads YFSETQ. In DNA, the CDR3 is TGCGCCAGCAGCTTAGGTGCTGCGGGAGTATTCTACAATGAGCAGTTCTTC. This translates into CASSLGAAGVFYNEQFF.

The chain carries TRBV18 and TRBJ2-5, with D tentatively TRBD1 (5 bases). Germline V gene lookup returns CDR1 KGHSH and CDR2 LQKENI. This CDR3 has 15 residues. Trimming shortened V by 0 bases and J by 3 bases, and 11 bases separated the two germline ends. CDR3 in amino acids: CASSPPGSGKETQYF. As DNA, the CDR3 is TGTGCCAGCTCACCACCCGGTTCAGGGAAAGAGACCCAGTACTTC. Together with reference TRBV18 and TRBJ2-5, the CDR3 gives the full variable domain: NAGVMQNPRHLVRRRGQEARLRCSPMKGHSHVYWYRQLPEEGLKFMVYLQKENIIDESGMPKERFSAEFPKEGPSILRIQQVVRGDSAAYFCASSPPGSGKETQYFGPGTRLLVL.

This chain links TRBV6-6 with TRBJ2-1; D could derive from TRBD1 or TRBD2 (5 bases each). This CDR3 contains 15 residues. CDR1 is MNHNY, CDR2 SVGAGI, per germline (reference sequence). V gave up 0 bases and J gave up 8 bases, with 14 bases separating them. The CDR3 region has the DNA TGTGCCAGCAGTTACTCAAGGCAGGGAGTATATGAGCAGTTCTTC. This sequence encodes CASSYSRQGVYEQFF.

The V and J genes are TRBV6-1 and TRBJ2-2; TRBD1 or TRBD2 may be the D gene (6 bases each). Germline loops: CDR1 MNHNS, CDR2 SASEGT. The CDR3 contains 14 residues. The ends were cut back, 7 bases at V and 5 bases at J, with 14 bases in the middle. As DNA, the CDR3 is TGTGCCAGCATGATCGGAGGGGGAACCGGGGAGCTGTTTTTT. Translation gives CASMIGGGTGELFF.

The chain links TRBV6-4 to TRBJ2-7, with 8 bases that match TRBD2. V dropped 4 bases and J dropped 6; count of bases not matched to a gene: 5. Per germline, CDR1 MRHNA and CDR2 SNTAGT. This CDR3 contains 13 residues. For the CDR3, the DNA is TGTGCCAGCAGTGCGGCTAGCGGGCTCGAGCAGTACTTC. It yields the protein CASSAASGLEQYF.

This clone was seen a single time. V is TRBV7-3 and J is TRBJ2-1, with unresolved D. The CDR3 runs 14 residues. V was pared by 2 bases and J by 7 bases, with 12 bases between. Germline lookup yields CDR1 SGHTA and CDR2 FQGTGA. CDR3 nucleotides: TGTGCCAGCAGCTTACTTAGTACGCCTAATGAGCAGTTCTTC. The encoded protein is CASSLLSTPNEQFF.

The V and J genes are TRBV18 and TRBJ1-1; D remains unclear. The CDR3 contains 15 residues. Germline V gene data show CDR1 as KGHSH and CDR2 as LQKENI. The V end lost 5 bases, the J end lost 0 bases, and 13 bases lay between the germline ends. The CDR3 nucleotides are TGTGCCAGCTCATCCCCTCGGGGATTGAACACTGAAGCTTTCTTT. Translating it yields CASSSPRGLNTEAFF.